The clone carrying this TCR beta chain was counted a single time. One junction end does not reproduce the germline sequence, and a read error may be involved. The sample originates from a study of early T cells in non-severe SARS-CoV-2 infection. Each CDR3 protein is one row after TCRdb ran MiXCR on the 5' RACE reads. This table holds under 70,000 distinct CDR3 sequences, roughly 12% found once. CDR1 is SGHVS and CDR2 is FNYEAQ in the germline V gene. CDR3 length: 17 amino acids. The sample was whole blood. This TCR was sampled from an adult who was a healthcare worker with PCR-confirmed SARS-CoV-2 infection or an uninfected control (not recorded which). The genes are TRBV7-6 and TRBJ2-2, with D possibly TRBD2 on 6 matching bases. CDR3 in DNA: TGTGCCAGCAGCTTAGTAGGCGCTAGCGCGAACACCGGGGAGCTGTCTTTT. This codes for CASSLVGASANTGELSF.